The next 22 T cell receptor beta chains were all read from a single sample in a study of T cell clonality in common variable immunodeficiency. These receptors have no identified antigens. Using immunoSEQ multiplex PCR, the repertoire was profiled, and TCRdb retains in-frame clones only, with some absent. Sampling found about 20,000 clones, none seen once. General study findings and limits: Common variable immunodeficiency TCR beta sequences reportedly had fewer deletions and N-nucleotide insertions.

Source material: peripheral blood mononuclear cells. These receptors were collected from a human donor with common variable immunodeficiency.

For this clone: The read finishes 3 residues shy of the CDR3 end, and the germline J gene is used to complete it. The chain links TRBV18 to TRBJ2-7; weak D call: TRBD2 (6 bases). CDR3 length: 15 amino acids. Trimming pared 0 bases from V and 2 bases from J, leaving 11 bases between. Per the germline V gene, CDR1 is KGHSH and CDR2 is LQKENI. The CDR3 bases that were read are TGTGCCAGCTCACCACCGTCGCGGGATCCCTACGAG. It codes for CASSPPSRDPYE. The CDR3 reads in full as CASSPPSRDPYEQYF. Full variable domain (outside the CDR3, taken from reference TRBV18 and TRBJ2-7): NAGVMQNPRHLVRRRGQEARLRCSPMKGHSHVYWYRQLPEEGLKFMVYLQKENIIDESGMPKERFSAEFPKEGPSILRIQQVVRGDSAAYFCASSPPSRDPYEQYFGPGTRLTVT.

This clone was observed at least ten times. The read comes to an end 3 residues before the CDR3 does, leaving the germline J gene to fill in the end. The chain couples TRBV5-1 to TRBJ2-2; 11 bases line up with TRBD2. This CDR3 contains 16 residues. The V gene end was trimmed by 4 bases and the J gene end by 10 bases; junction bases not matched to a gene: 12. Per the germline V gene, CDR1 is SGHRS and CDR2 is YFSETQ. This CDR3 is CASSQTSGGPTTELFF. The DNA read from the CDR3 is TGCGCCAGCAGCCAAACTAGCGGGGGACCAACTACGGAG.

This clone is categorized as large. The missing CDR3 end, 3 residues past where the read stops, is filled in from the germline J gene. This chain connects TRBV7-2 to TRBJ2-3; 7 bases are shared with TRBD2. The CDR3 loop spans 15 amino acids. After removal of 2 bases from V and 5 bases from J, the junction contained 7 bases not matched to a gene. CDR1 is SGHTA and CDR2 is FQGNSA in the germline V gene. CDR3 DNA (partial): TGTGCCAGCAGCTTATCCGGTACGGGGGGAGATACG. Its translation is CASSLSGTGGDT. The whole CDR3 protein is CASSLSGTGGDTQYF.

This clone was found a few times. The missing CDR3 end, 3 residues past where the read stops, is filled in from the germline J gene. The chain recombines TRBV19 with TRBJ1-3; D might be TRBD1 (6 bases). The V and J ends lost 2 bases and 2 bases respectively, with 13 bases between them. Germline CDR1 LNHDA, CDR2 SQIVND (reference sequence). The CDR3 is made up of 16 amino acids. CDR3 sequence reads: CASSIRISGAGNTIYF. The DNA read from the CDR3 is TGTGCCAGTAGTATAAGAATTTCAGGGGCTGGAAACACC.

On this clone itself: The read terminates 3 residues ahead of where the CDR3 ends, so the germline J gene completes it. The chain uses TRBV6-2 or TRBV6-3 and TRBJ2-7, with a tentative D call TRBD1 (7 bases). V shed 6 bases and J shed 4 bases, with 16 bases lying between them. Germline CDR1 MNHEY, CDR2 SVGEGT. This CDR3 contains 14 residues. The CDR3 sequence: CASRATGTRYEQYF. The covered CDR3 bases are TGTGCCAGCAGGGCGACAGGGACTCGATACGAG.

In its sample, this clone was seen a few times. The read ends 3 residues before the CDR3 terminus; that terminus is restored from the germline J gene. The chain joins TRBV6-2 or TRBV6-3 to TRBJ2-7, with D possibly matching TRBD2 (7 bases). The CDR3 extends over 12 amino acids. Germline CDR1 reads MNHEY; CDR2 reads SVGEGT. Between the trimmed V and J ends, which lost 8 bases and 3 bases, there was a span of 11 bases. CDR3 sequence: CASGGGLYEQYF. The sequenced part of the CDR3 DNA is TGTGCCAGCGGGGGGGGGCTCTACGAG.

The part of the CDR3 DNA that was read is TGTGCCAGCAGTTCCTTTAGACAGGGGAGTGGCGGC. This translates into CASSSFRQGSGG. The full CDR3 sequence reads CASSSFRQGSGGYTF. The rearrangement links TRBV2 to TRBJ1-2; the match to TRBD1 covers 8 bases. The CDR3 end is not reached by the read, which stops 3 residues before it; the germline J gene fills it in. Germline assignment: CDR1 SNHLY and CDR2 FYNNEI. The CDR3 is made up of 15 amino acids.

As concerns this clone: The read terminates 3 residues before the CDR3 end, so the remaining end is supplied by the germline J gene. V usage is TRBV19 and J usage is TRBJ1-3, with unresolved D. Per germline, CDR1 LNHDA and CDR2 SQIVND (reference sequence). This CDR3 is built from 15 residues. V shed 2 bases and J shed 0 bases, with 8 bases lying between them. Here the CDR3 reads CASSILSVSGNTIYF. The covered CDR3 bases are TGTGCCAGTAGTATATTAAGCGTCTCTGGAAACACC.

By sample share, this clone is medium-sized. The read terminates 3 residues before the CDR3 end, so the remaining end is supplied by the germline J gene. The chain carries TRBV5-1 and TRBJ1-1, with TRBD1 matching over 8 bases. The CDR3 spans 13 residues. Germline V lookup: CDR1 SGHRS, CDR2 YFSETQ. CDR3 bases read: TGCGCCAGCAGGTACGACAGGGGAAAGGAA. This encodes CASRYDRGKE. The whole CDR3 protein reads CASRYDRGKEAFF.

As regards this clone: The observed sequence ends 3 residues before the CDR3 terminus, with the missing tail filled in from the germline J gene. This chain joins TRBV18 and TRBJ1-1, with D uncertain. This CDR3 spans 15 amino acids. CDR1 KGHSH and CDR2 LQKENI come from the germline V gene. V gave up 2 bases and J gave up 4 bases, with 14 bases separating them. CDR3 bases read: TGTGCCAGCTCACCAGGTTTGGCGCGGGGCACTGAA. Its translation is CASSPGLARGTE. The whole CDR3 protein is CASSPGLARGTEAFF.

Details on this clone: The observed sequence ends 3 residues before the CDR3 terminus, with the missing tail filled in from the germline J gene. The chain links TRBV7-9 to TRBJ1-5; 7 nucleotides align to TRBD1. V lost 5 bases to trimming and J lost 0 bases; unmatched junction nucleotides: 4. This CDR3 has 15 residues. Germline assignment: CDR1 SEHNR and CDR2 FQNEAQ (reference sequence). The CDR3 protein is CASSGPGGSNQPQHF. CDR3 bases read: TGTGCCAGCAGCGGGCCAGGGGGTAGCAATCAGCCC.

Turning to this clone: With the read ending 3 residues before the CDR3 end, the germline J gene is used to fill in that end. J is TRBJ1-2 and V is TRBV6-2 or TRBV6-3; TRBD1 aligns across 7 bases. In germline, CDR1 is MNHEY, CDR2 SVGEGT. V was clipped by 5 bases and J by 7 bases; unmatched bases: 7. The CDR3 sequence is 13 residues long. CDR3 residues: CASSQQGNGGYTF. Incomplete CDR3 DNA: TGTGCCAGCAGTCAACAGGGGAACGGTGGC.

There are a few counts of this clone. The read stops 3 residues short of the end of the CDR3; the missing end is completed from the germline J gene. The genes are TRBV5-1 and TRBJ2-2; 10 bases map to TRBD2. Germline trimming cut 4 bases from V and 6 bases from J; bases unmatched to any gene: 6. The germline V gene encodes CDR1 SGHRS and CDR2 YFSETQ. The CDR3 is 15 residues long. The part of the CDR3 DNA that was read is TGCGCCAGCAGCCCCGGTGGGACTAGCGCCGGGGAG. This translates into CASSPGGTSAGE. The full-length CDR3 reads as CASSPGGTSAGELFF.

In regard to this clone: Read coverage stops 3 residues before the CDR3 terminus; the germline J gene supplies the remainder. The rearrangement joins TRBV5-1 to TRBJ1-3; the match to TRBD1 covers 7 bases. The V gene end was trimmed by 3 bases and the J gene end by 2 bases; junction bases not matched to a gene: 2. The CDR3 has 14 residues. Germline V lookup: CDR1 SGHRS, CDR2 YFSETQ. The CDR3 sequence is CASSYTGAGNTIYF. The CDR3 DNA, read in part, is TGCGCCAGCAGCTACACAGGGGCTGGAAACACC.

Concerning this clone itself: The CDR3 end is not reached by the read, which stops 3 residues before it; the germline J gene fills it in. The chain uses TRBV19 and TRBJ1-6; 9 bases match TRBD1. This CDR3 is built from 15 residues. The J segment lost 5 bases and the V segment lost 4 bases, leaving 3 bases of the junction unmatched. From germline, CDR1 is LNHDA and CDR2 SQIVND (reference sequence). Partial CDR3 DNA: TGTGCCAGTAGTACAAGGACAGGGGATAATTCACCC. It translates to CASSTRTGDNSP. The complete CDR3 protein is CASSTRTGDNSPLHF.

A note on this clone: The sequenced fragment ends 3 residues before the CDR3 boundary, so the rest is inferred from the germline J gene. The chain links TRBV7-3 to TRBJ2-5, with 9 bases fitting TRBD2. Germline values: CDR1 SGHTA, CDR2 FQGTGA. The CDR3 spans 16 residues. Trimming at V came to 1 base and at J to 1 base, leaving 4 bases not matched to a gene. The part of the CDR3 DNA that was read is TGTGCCAGCAGCTTAAAGGCTAGCGGGGCCCAAGAGACC. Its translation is CASSLKASGAQET. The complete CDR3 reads CASSLKASGAQETQYF.

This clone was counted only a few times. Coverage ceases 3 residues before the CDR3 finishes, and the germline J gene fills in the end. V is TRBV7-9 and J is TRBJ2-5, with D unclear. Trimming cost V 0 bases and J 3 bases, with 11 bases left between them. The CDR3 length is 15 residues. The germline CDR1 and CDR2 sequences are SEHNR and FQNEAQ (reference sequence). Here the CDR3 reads CASSLATESEETQYF. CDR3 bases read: TGTGCCAGCAGCTTAGCAACCGAGTCGGAAGAGACC. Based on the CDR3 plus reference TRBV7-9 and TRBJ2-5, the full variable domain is DTGVSQNPRHKITKRGQNVTFRCDPISEHNRLYWYRQTLGQGPEFLTYFQNEAQLEKSRLLSDRFSAERPKGSFSTLEIQRTEQGDSAMYLCASSLATESEETQYFGPGTRLLVL.

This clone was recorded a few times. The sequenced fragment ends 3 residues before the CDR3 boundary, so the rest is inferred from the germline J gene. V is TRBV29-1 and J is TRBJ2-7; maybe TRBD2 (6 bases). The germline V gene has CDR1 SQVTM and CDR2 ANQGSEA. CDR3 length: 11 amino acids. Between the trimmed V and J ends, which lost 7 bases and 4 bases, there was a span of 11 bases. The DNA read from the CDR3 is TGCAGCGGTGGACGGGGGTACGAG. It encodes CSGGRGYE. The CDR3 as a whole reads CSGGRGYEQYF.

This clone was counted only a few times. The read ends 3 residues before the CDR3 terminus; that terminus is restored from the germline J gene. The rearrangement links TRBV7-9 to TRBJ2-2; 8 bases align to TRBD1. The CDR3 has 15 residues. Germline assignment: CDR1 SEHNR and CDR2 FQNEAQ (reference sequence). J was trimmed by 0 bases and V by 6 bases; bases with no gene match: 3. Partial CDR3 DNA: TGTGCCAGCAGGGAGACAGGGGCGAACACCGGGGAG. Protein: CASRETGANTGE. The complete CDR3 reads CASRETGANTGELFF.

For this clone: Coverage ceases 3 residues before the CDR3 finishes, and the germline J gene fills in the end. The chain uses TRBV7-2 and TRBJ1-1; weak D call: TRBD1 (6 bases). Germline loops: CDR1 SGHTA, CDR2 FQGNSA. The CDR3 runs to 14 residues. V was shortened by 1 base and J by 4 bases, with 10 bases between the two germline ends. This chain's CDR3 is CASSLEIGGTEAFF. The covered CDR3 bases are TGTGCCAGCAGCTTAGAGATAGGGGGCACTGAA. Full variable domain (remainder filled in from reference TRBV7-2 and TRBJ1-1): GAGVSQSPSNKVTEKGKDVELRCDPISGHTALYWYRQSLGQGLEFLIYFQGNSAPDKSGLPSDRFSAERTGGSVSTLTIQRTQQEDSAVYLCASSLEIGGTEAFFGQGTRLTVV.

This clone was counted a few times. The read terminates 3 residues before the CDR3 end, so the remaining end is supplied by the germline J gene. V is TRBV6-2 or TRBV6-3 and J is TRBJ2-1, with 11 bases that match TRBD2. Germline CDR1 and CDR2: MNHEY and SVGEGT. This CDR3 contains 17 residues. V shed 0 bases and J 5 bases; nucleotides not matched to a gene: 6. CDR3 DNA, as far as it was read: TGTGCCAGCAGTTACTCGCAGGGACTAGCGGACAACAATGAG. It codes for CASSYSQGLADNNE. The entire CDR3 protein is CASSYSQGLADNNEQFF.

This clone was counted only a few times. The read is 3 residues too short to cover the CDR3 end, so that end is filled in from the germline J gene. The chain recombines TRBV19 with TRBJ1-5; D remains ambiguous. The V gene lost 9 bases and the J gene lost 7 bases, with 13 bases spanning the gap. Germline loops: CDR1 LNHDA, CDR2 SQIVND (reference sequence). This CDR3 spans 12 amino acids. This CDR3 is CASAWAGQPQHF. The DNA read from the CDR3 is TGTGCCAGCGCGTGGGCGGGCCAGCCC.